Listed here are 12 T cell receptor beta chains from one sample, sequenced in a study of cytomegalovirus exposure and HLA in healthy donors. Vbeta (60) and Jbeta (13) primers were used in the PCR. Profiled with immunoSEQ multiplex PCR; TCRdb holds only in-frame clones, not every one. This sample carries more than 110,000 clones, around 75% of them seen once, and the ten largest clones take roughly 1.2%. The material sequenced was PBMCs. These TCRs come from a female donor in good health and CMV-seronegative.

For the CDR3, the DNA is TGTGCCAGCAGTCCAAGCGGGCTAAGCTACGAGCAGTACTTC. It is translated as CASSPSGLSYEQYF. V and J are TRBV27 and TRBJ2-7, with a weak D call TRBD2 (6 bases). CDR1 is MNHEY and CDR2 is SMNVEV in the germline V gene (reference sequence). The CDR3 runs to 14 residues. V was cut by 5 bases and J by 3 bases, with 14 bases left in between.

CDR3 in DNA: TGTGCCAGCAGCGCGGGACTAGCGGATACGCAGTATTTT. Protein sequence: CASSAGLADTQYF. V gene TRBV7-2 combines with J gene TRBJ2-3; 10 bases map to TRBD2. From germline, CDR1 is SGHTA and CDR2 FQGNSA. The CDR3 runs to 13 residues. With 5 bases clipped from V and 6 bases from J, the junction kept 2 bases outside the gene matches.

V is TRBV29-1 and J is TRBJ2-7, with D unresolved. The CDR3 runs 11 residues. V was shortened by 3 bases and J by 5 bases, with 8 bases between the two germline ends. The germline V gene encodes CDR1 SQVTM and CDR2 ANQGSEA. The CDR3 protein is CSVEGDDEQYF. In nucleotides, the CDR3 is TGCAGCGTTGAGGGCGACGACGAGCAGTACTTC.

This chain's CDR3 is CASRRGLAGANEQFF. In nucleotides, the CDR3 is TGTGCCAGCAGGAGAGGACTAGCGGGAGCCAATGAGCAGTTCTTC. V usage is TRBV6-5 and J usage is TRBJ2-1, with 13 nucleotides matching TRBD2. After removal of 6 bases from V and 6 bases from J, the junction contained 5 bases not matched to a gene. CDR1 and CDR2 from the germline V gene are MNHEY and SVGAGI. The CDR3 has 15 amino acids.

The rearrangement joins TRBV2 to TRBJ1-1; 7 positions agree with TRBD1. Losses at the gene ends were 5 bases for V and 1 base for J; bases not matched to a gene: 7. Germline V CDR1 and CDR2: SNHLY, FYNNEI. The CDR3 contains 15 residues. The CDR3 nucleotides read TGTGCCAGCAGTCTAGACCGGGACAGGAACACTGAAGCTTTCTTT. This gives the protein CASSLDRDRNTEAFF.

J is TRBJ2-1 and V is TRBV11-2; 7 nucleotides align to TRBD1. Germline trimming cut 7 bases from V and 8 bases from J; bases unmatched to any gene: 8. The CDR3 contains 13 residues. Germline V gene sequence: CDR1 SGHAT, CDR2 FQNNGV. As DNA, the CDR3 is TGTGCCAGCAACCTTGACAGGGTCGATGAGCAGTTCTTC. Its translation: CASNLDRVDEQFF.

The chain uses TRBV2 and TRBJ2-7; 7 bases are a match to TRBD1. The CDR3 has 17 residues. V dropped 3 bases and J dropped 0; count of bases not matched to a gene: 11. Germline V gene lookup returns CDR1 SNHLY and CDR2 FYNNEI. In DNA, the CDR3 is TGTGCCAGCAGTGACCTGATGACGAGGGGGCTCTCCTACGAGCAGTACTTC. Translating gives CASSDLMTRGLSYEQYF.

In its sample, this clone was seen once. The chain uses TRBV27 and TRBJ1-1; D uncertain. CDR1 is MNHEY and CDR2 is SMNVEV in the germline V gene (reference sequence). The length of the CDR3 is 16 residues. V was clipped by 3 bases and J by 2 bases, with 16 bases between them. CDR3 sequence (DNA): TGTGCCAGCAGTTTTATGAGAGTGGAGGAAAACACTGAAGCTTTCTTT. It specifies CASSFMRVEENTEAFF.

The gene calls are TRBV27 and TRBJ2-7; the D gene is possibly TRBD1 (5 bases). V lost 3 bases to trimming and J lost 3 bases, with 15 bases between them. The CDR3 is 15 amino acids. Germline V gene lookup returns CDR1 MNHEY and CDR2 SMNVEV (reference sequence). In nucleotides, the CDR3 is TGTGCCAGCAGTTTGGGGCGCGGTGGTGGCTACGAGCAGTACTTC. As protein: CASSLGRGGGYEQYF.

The chain employs TRBV6-5 and TRBJ2-5; 10 positions agree with TRBD2. After removal of 6 bases from V and 5 bases from J, the junction contained 3 bases not matched to a gene. The CDR3 length is 13 residues. Germline CDR1 reads MNHEY; CDR2 reads SVGAGI. In nucleotides, the CDR3 is TGTGCCAGCAGCTTTAGCGGGAGGGAGACCCAGTACTTC. It yields the protein CASSFSGRETQYF.

V and J are TRBV9 and TRBJ1-4; 9 bases are shared with TRBD1. V lost 2 bases to trimming and J lost 5 bases; unmatched junction nucleotides: 4. Per the germline V gene, CDR1 is SGDLS and CDR2 is YYNGEE. The CDR3 runs 15 residues. The chain's CDR3 is CASSVLGQGNEKLFF. CDR3 DNA: TGTGCCAGCAGCGTCCTCGGACAGGGGAATGAAAAACTGTTTTTT.

The rearrangement joins TRBV5-4 to TRBJ2-3, with a possible D match to TRBD1 (5 bases). The length of the CDR3 is 17 residues. The germline gives CDR1 SGHNT, CDR2 YYREEE (reference sequence). The V end lost 0 bases, the J end lost 4 bases, and 18 bases lay between the germline ends. The CDR3 nucleotides are TGTGCCAGCAGCTTGGATCCGGGCGGACACATGGCAGATACGCAGTATTTT. Translation gives CASSLDPGGHMADTQYF.